Presented here are 31 T cell receptor beta chains from one specimen sequenced in a study of OX40 agonist ivuxolimab in advanced cancers. Libraries were prepared by immunoSEQ multiplex PCR; TCRdb keeps only in-frame clonotypes and omits some of them. The table lists around 92,000 clones, approximately 93% of them singletons. The sequenced sample was CD4+ or CD8+ T cells sorted from blood, obtained in a trial of the OX40 agonist ivuxolimab. The receptors shown here come from an adult with an advanced solid tumor such as melanoma, head and neck, liver or kidney cancer.

The chain recombines TRBV7-9 with TRBJ2-7, with 8 bases fitting TRBD2. V lost 5 bases to trimming and J lost 0 bases; unmatched junction nucleotides: 6. Germline loops: CDR1 SEHNR, CDR2 FQNEAQ (reference sequence). This CDR3 comprises 15 residues. The CDR3 spells CASSALAGPSYEQYF. CDR3 sequence (DNA): TGTGCCAGCAGCGCCCTAGCGGGCCCCTCCTACGAGCAGTACTTC.

The chain links TRBV6-4 to TRBJ2-3; 9 nucleotides align to TRBD2. The V and J ends lost 2 bases and 5 bases, in that order; junction bases with no gene match: 5. Germline V gene sequence: CDR1 MRHNA, CDR2 SNTAGT. This CDR3 has 15 residues. The CDR3 sequence: CASSDGAGGRDTQYF. The CDR3 DNA reads as TGTGCCAGCAGTGACGGGGCGGGGGGGCGAGATACGCAGTATTTT.

This chain connects TRBV5-4 to TRBJ2-3; TRBD2 aligns across 12 bases. Germline CDR1 reads SGHNT; CDR2 reads YYREEE (reference sequence). Trimming took 4 bases from V and 6 from J; bases not matched to a gene: 9. The CDR3 runs 16 residues. The CDR3 region is CASSLKTSGSMDTQYF. CDR3 coding DNA: TGTGCCAGCAGCCTCAAGACTAGCGGGAGTATGGATACGCAGTATTTT.

This clone was observed a single time. J is TRBJ2-1 and V is TRBV18; D call uncertain. From germline, CDR1 is KGHSH and CDR2 LQKENI. The CDR3 has 13 residues. The V and J ends lost 6 bases and 7 bases respectively, with 13 bases between them. Written as DNA, the CDR3 is TGTGCCAGCTCCCCGGGCCCGGCGAATGAGCAGTTCTTC. This codes for CASSPGPANEQFF. The variable domain in full, completed from reference TRBV18 and TRBJ2-1, reads NAGVMQNPRHLVRRRGQEARLRCSPMKGHSHVYWYRQLPEEGLKFMVYLQKENIIDESGMPKERFSAEFPKEGPSILRIQQVVRGDSAAYFCASSPGPANEQFFGPGTRLTVL.

The gene calls are TRBV15 and TRBJ2-7; 10 nucleotides line up with TRBD2. Unmatched junction bases numbered 6, after V lost 6 bases and J lost 1 base. There are 15 residues in the CDR3. Germline CDR1 LNHNV, CDR2 YYDKDF (reference sequence). CDR3 protein: CATRLDSGRSYEQYF. As DNA, the CDR3 is TGTGCCACCAGATTAGATAGCGGGAGGTCCTACGAGCAGTACTTC.

This rearrangement joins TRBV7-9 to TRBJ2-3; 13 nucleotides align to TRBD2. CDR1 is SEHNR, CDR2 FQNEAQ, per germline (reference sequence). V shed 0 bases and J 1 base; nucleotides not matched to a gene: 4. The length of the CDR3 is 18 residues. CDR3 amino acids: CASSLALTSGGRTDTQYF. The DNA of the CDR3 is TGTGCCAGCAGCTTAGCCCTGACTAGCGGGGGGCGCACAGATACGCAGTATTTT.

V is TRBV12-5 and J is TRBJ1-5; no reliable D call. V gave up 3 bases and J gave up 3 bases, with 12 bases separating them. The CDR3 loop spans 15 amino acids. Looked up from germline, CDR1 is LGHNT and CDR2 is FRNRAP. The CDR3 DNA is TGTGCTAGTGGTTTACCGGACGGTTACAATCAGCCCCAGCATTTT. Encoded protein: CASGLPDGYNQPQHF.

This chain connects TRBV7-2 to TRBJ2-6; D possibly matches TRBD1 or TRBD2 (5 bases each). CDR1 and CDR2 (germline): SGHTA, FQGNSA. With 4 bases removed from V and 5 bases from J, the gap between germline ends came to 9 bases. This CDR3 spans 14 amino acids. The CDR3 sequence: CASSSPGRANVLTF. CDR3 in DNA: TGTGCCAGCAGCTCCCCGGGACGGGCCAACGTCCTGACTTTC.

The CDR3 protein is CAWVGGFSYNEQFF. The CDR3, as DNA: TGTGCCTGGGTGGGGGGCTTCTCCTACAATGAGCAGTTCTTC. The chain carries TRBV30 and TRBJ2-1, with D perhaps TRBD1 or TRBD2 (6 bases each). CDR3 length: 14 residues. Germline V gene data show CDR1 as GTSNPN and CDR2 as SVGIG (reference sequence). Between the trimmed V and J ends, which lost 5 bases and 0 bases, there was a span of 11 bases.

V usage is TRBV28 and J usage is TRBJ2-1; 9 nucleotides line up with TRBD2. After removal of 6 bases from V and 8 bases from J, the junction contained 14 bases not matched to a gene. The CDR3 has 16 amino acids. Germline-derived CDR1 and CDR2 are MDHEN and SYDVKM. Written as DNA, the CDR3 is TGTGCCAGCAGGAAAGCGGGAGGCCTAGAAGGGCATGAGCAGTTCTTC. The encoded protein is CASRKAGGLEGHEQFF.

The chain couples TRBV19 to TRBJ1-2; 8 bases line up with TRBD1. The CDR3 has 13 amino acids. In germline, CDR1 is LNHDA, CDR2 SQIVND (reference sequence). CDR3 sequence reads: CRQGAHSGRGYTF. For the CDR3, the DNA is TGTAGGCAGGGGGCCCATAGTGGCAGGGGCTACACCTTC.

The rearrangement links TRBV7-3 to TRBJ2-3; the match to TRBD1 covers 7 bases. CDR3 length: 14 amino acids. Looked up from germline, CDR1 is SGHTA and CDR2 is FQGTGA. J gave up 2 bases and V 6 bases, and 5 bases lay outside the gene matches. The CDR3 protein is CASREGQFTDTQYF. The DNA for the CDR3 is TGTGCCAGCAGAGAGGGACAGTTCACAGATACGCAGTATTTT. The full variable domain, rest sourced from reference TRBV7-3 and TRBJ2-3, is GAGVSQTPSNKVTEKGKYVELRCDPISGHTALYWYRQSLGQGPEFLIYFQGTGAADDSGLPNDRFFAVRPEGSVSTLKIQRTERGDSAVYLCASREGQFTDTQYFGPGTRLTVL.

The chain employs TRBV19 and TRBJ1-5, with unresolved D. The germline V gene encodes CDR1 LNHDA and CDR2 SQIVND (reference sequence). V lost 5 bases and J 2 bases, leaving 13 bases between the germline ends. The CDR3 consists of 15 residues. The CDR3 nucleotides read TGTGCCAGTAGTCTCCTTTGGGCCCGCAATCAGCCCCAGCATTTT. This codes for CASSLLWARNQPQHF.

The J gene is TRBJ1-1, the V gene TRBV29-1; D possibly corresponds to TRBD1 (5 bases). The CDR3 is 12 residues long. The ends were cut back, 4 bases at V and 4 bases at J, with 10 bases in the middle. CDR1 and CDR2 (germline): SQVTM, ANQGSEA. The CDR3 nucleotides are TGCAGCGTTGTGGGGGGTATCACTGAAGCTTTCTTT. Protein product: CSVVGGITEAFF.

This clone came up once. This chain links TRBV7-2 with TRBJ2-7; no clear D gene. CDR3 length equals 14 residues. Germline V gene data show CDR1 as SGHTA and CDR2 as FQGNSA. The ends were cut back, 1 base at V and 3 bases at J, with 10 bases in the middle. DNA for the CDR3: TGTGCCAGCAGCTTAGGACGCGACCTCTACGAGCAGTACTTC. Protein product: CASSLGRDLYEQYF.

The CDR3 DNA sequence: TGTGCCAGCAGCTTAGATCGGCAGGGTTCTAGGGGCTACACCTTC. It specifies CASSLDRQGSRGYTF. This sequence joins TRBV11-2 and TRBJ1-2, with a weak D call TRBD1 (5 bases). From germline, CDR1 is SGHAT and CDR2 FQNNGV. CDR3 length: 15 amino acids. Between the trimmed V and J ends, which lost 0 bases and 8 bases, there was a span of 16 bases.

This clone was counted once. The gene calls are TRBV11-2 and TRBJ1-1; unclear D gene. The CDR3 runs 13 residues. Germline V lookup: CDR1 SGHAT, CDR2 FQNNGV. Trimming pared 3 bases from V and 0 bases from J, leaving 5 bases between. The CDR3 loop is CASSFSVNTEAFF. In DNA, the CDR3 is TGTGCCAGCAGCTTCTCCGTGAACACTGAAGCTTTCTTT.

This sequence joins TRBV27 and TRBJ1-1, with TRBD1 matching over 8 bases. The length of the CDR3 is 15 residues. In germline, CDR1 is MNHEY, CDR2 SMNVEV (reference sequence). After removal of 0 bases from V and 1 base from J, the junction contained 1 base not matched to a gene. CDR3 region: CASSLSTGANTEAFF. The CDR3 region has the DNA TGTGCCAGCAGTTTATCGACAGGGGCGAACACTGAAGCTTTCTTT.

The rearrangement joins TRBV15 to TRBJ2-2; 10 bases fit TRBD1. There are 16 residues in the CDR3. CDR1 and CDR2 (germline): LNHNV, YYDKDF (reference sequence). Trimming removed 8 bases from V and 6 bases from J; junction bases left unmatched: 12. Here the CDR3 reads CATAPLGQGRPGELFF. The CDR3 nucleotides read TGTGCCACCGCCCCCTTGGGACAGGGGAGACCCGGGGAGCTGTTTTTT.

The chain uses TRBV12-2 and TRBJ2-7; the table names TRBD2, a call not compared with the DNA. TRBV12-2 has pseudogene status. This CDR3 has 15 residues. This chain's CDR3 is CASRPNPGLGYEQYF. The CDR3, as DNA: TGTGCAAGTCGCCCAAACCCCGGGTTGGGCTACGAGCAGTACTTC.

The chain joins TRBV7-2 to TRBJ2-5; 11 bases are a match to TRBD1. This CDR3 is built from 16 residues. Losses at the gene ends were 4 bases for V and 7 bases for J; bases not matched to a gene: 11. In germline, CDR1 is SGHTA, CDR2 FQGNSA. Here the CDR3 DNA reads TGTGCCAGCAGCTATACATGGACAGGGGGCAGAGGGACCCAGTACTTC. It translates to CASSYTWTGGRGTQYF.

The rearrangement uses TRBV5-4 and TRBJ1-2, with 11 bases aligning to TRBD1. Trimming at V came to 5 bases and at J to 6 bases, leaving 6 bases not matched to a gene. The CDR3 contains 14 residues. Germline-derived CDR1 and CDR2 are SGHNT and YYREEE (reference sequence). The CDR3 protein is CASRRMGQGDGYTF. The CDR3 bases are TGTGCCAGCAGACGCATGGGACAGGGGGATGGCTACACCTTC.

This chain connects TRBV25-1 to TRBJ1-2; D may be TRBD1 (6 bases). The germline V and J ends were trimmed by 4 bases and 8 bases, with 14 bases remaining between them. Per the germline V gene, CDR1 is MGHDK and CDR2 is SYGVNS. This CDR3 is 13 amino acids long. In DNA, the CDR3 is TGTGCCAGCAGTGGATACAGGGCGGGGGGCTACACCTTC. It translates to CASSGYRAGGYTF.

The chain combines TRBV27 with TRBJ1-6; weak D call: TRBD1 (6 bases). Trimming cost V 4 bases and J 9 bases, with 22 bases left between them. Germline values: CDR1 MNHEY, CDR2 SMNVEV (reference sequence). The CDR3 is 17 amino acids. CDR3 DNA: TGTGCCAGCAGTTGGGACACCCATGGGGCGGAGGTTTCACCCCTCCACTTT. This sequence encodes CASSWDTHGAEVSPLHF.

V gene TRBV29-1 combines with J gene TRBJ2-1; 8 bases line up with TRBD1. There are 16 residues in the CDR3. Germline CDR1 reads SQVTM; CDR2 reads ANQGSEA. J was trimmed by 8 bases and V by 3 bases; bases with no gene match: 15. CDR3 in amino acids: CSVDTDRVDSFYEQFF. The CDR3 DNA is TGCAGCGTTGATACGGACAGGGTGGATTCTTTTTATGAGCAGTTCTTC.

This chain connects TRBV19 to TRBJ1-2; no reliable D call. In germline, CDR1 is LNHDA, CDR2 SQIVND (reference sequence). The CDR3 is 16 residues long. Trimming left V 7 bases short and J 0 bases short, with 18 bases between. CDR3: CASTLGLLIANYGYTF. The CDR3 coding sequence is TGTGCCAGTACCCTGGGTCTCCTAATTGCTAACTATGGCTACACCTTC.

The chain employs TRBV19 and TRBJ2-3; D is uncertain. The CDR3 spans 15 residues. Trimming stripped 3 bases from V and 1 base from J, with 11 bases between. CDR1 is LNHDA, CDR2 SQIVND, per germline (reference sequence). CDR3: CASSIGQFRTDTQYF. In DNA form, the CDR3 reads TGTGCCAGTAGTATCGGGCAGTTCCGCACAGATACGCAGTATTTT.

The chain recombines TRBV7-2 with TRBJ1-3; D ambiguous. The V and J ends lost 5 bases and 2 bases respectively, with 7 bases between them. Germline CDR1 SGHTA, CDR2 FQGNSA. The CDR3 consists of 13 residues. The CDR3 DNA reads TGTGCCAGCAGCCCCCGAGCTGGAAACACCATATATTTT. Translating gives CASSPRAGNTIYF.

The chain carries TRBV5-1 and TRBJ1-3, with TRBD1 matching over 7 bases. CDR1 is SGHRS and CDR2 is YFSETQ in the germline V gene. The CDR3 has 16 residues. Trimming took 2 bases from V and 1 from J; bases not matched to a gene: 6. The CDR3 region has the DNA TGCGCCAGCAGCTTAGCACAGGGGTCATCTGGAAACACCATATATTTT. This gives the protein CASSLAQGSSGNTIYF.

This rearrangement joins TRBV7-9 to TRBJ1-2; maybe TRBD1 (5 bases). CDR3 length: 14 residues. V dropped 5 bases and J dropped 8 bases, with 18 bases sitting between them. From germline, CDR1 is SEHNR and CDR2 FQNEAQ (reference sequence). The DNA for the CDR3 is TGTGCCAGCAGCAGAGATTGGGTTAGGGGCGGCTACACCTTC. It encodes CASSRDWVRGGYTF.

The chain links TRBV6-5 to TRBJ2-1; D is unclear. Germline CDR1 is MNHEY and CDR2 is SVGAGI. This CDR3 spans 16 amino acids. V lost 2 bases to trimming and J lost 0 bases, with 11 bases between them. The DNA for the CDR3 is TGTGCCAGCAGTTACGATATCCCGAGCTCCTACAATGAGCAGTTCTTC. Amino acid sequence: CASSYDIPSSYNEQFF.